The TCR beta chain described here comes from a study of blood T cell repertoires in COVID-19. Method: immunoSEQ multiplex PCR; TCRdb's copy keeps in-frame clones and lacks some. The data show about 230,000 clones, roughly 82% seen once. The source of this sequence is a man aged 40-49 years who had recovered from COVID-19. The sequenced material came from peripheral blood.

The CDR3 spells CASSVRGGAEAFF. The DNA for the CDR3 is TGTGCCAGCAGTGTGCGAGGGGGGGCTGAAGCTTTCTTT. The rearrangement uses TRBV12-3 or TRBV12-4 and TRBJ1-1; TRBD1 is a possible D gene (6 bases). The CDR3 spans 13 residues. The ends were cut back, 5 bases at V and 6 bases at J, with 13 bases in the middle.